This TCR beta chain was sequenced for a study of T cell repertoires in ileal Crohn's disease. Study at large: Surgery for a complication: stricturing in 61%, penetrating in approximately 39%.

TCRB immunosequencing input was approximately 450 nanograms of biopsy DNA per sample. Produced via immunoSEQ multiplex PCR; TCRdb's table is partial and in-frame only. The sample has 15,000 to 20,000 clones, 85% to 95% seen once. Of note for this clone: Its antigen is not identified.

The study, taken as a whole, reports: Mucosal expansions were suggested to be mainly CD8 T cells. Active smokers at surgery had more clonal expansions than non-smokers.

The CDR3 sequence is 13 residues long. Trimming left V 7 bases short and J 5 bases short, with 14 bases between. The germline CDR1 and CDR2 sequences are SNHLY and FYNNEI. Sequencing was performed on ileal tissue. The chain has TRBV2 and TRBJ2-5; D is undetermined. This TCR was recovered from an adult with Crohn's disease. Written as DNA, the CDR3 is TGTGCCAGCACCCAGAATTTATGGGAGACCCAGTACTTC. Its protein is CASTQNLWETQYF.